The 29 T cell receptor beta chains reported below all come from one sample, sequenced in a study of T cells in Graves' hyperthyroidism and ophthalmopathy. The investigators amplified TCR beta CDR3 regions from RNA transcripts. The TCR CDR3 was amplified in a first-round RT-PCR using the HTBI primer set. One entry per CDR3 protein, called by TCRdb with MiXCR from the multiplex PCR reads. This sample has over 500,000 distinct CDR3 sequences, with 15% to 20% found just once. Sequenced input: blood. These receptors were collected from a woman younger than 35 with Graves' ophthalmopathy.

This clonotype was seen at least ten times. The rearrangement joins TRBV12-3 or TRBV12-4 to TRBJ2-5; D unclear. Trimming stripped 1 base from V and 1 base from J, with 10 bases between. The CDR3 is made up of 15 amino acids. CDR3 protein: CASSLGTVTQETQYF. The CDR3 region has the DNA TGTGCCAGCAGTTTAGGGACGGTGACCCAAGAGACCCAGTACTTC.

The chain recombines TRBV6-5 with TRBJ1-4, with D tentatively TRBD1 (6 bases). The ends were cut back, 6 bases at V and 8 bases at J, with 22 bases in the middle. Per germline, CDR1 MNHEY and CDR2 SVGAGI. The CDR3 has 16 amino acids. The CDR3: CASRFLAGGQREKLFF. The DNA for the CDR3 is TGTGCCAGCAGGTTCCTCGCCGGGGGCCAGAGGGAAAAACTGTTTTTT.

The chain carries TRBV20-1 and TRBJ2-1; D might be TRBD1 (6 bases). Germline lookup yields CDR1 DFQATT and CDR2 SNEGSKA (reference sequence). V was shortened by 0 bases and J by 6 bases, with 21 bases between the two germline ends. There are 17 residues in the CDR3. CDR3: CSARDGDQGKPPNEQFF. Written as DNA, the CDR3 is TGCAGTGCTAGAGATGGGGACCAGGGGAAGCCACCCAATGAGCAGTTCTTC.

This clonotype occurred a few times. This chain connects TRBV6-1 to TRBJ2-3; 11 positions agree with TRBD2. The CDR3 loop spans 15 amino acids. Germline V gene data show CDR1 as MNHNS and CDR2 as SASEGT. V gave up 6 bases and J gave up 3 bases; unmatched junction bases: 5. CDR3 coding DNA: TGTGCCAGCAGAAAACCTAGCGGGGGGACAGATACGCAGTATTTT. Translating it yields CASRKPSGGTDTQYF.

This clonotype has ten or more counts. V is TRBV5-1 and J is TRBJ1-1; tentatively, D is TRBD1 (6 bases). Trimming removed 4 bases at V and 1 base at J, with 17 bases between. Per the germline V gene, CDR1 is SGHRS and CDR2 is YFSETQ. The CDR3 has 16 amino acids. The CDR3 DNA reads TGCGCCAGCAGCAGCGGCTTTGGGGGCCGGAACACTGAAGCTTTCTTT. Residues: CASSSGFGGRNTEAFF.

CDR3 nucleotide sequence: TGTGCCAGCAGCCCCATTTCGGGAGTAGGCTATACGCAGTATTTT. Translation gives CASSPISGVGYTQYF. The chain employs TRBV9 and TRBJ2-3, with a possible D match to TRBD2 (6 bases). The CDR3 is 15 amino acids. Trimming took 4 bases from V and 7 from J, leaving 19 bases between them. Germline CDR1 SGDLS, CDR2 YYNGEE.

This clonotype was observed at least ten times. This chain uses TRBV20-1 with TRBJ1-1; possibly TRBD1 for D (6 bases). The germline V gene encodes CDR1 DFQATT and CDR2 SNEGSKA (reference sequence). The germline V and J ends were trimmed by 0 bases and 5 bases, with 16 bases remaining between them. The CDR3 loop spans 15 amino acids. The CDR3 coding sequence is TGCAGTGCTAGAGATGAGGGGGGGCGGATGACTGAAGCTTTCTTT. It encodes CSARDEGGRMTEAFF.

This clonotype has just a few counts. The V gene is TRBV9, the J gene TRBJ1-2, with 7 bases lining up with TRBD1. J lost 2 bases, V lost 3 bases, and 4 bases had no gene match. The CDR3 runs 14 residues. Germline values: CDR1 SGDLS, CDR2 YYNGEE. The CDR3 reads CASSDVQGNYGYTF. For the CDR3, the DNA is TGTGCCAGCAGCGATGTACAGGGGAACTATGGCTACACCTTC.

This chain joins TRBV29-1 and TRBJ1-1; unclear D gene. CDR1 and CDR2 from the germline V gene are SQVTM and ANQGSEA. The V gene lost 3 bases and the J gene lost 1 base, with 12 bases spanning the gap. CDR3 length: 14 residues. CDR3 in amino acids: CSVDNELRNTEAFF. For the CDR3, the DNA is TGCAGCGTTGATAACGAGCTAAGGAACACTGAAGCTTTCTTT.

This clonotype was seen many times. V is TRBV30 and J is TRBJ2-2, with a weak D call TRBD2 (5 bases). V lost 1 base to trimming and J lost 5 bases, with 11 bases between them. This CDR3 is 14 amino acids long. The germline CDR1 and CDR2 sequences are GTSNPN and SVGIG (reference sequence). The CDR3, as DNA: TGTGCCTGGAGTGCGGGGTTTGAAACCGGGGAGCTGTTTTTT. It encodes CAWSAGFETGELFF.

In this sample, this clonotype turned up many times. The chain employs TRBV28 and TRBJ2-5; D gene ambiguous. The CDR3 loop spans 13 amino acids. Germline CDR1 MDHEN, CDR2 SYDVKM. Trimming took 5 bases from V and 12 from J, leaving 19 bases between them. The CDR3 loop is CASSPRTVKKEYF. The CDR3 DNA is TGTGCCAGCAGTCCGAGGACGGTCAAGAAAGAGTACTTC.

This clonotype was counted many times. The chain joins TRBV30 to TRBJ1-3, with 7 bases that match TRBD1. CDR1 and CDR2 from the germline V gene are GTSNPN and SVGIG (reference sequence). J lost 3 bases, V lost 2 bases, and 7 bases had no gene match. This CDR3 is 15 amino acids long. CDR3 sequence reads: CAWSTTGDFGNTIYF. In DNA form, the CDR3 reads TGTGCCTGGAGTACCACAGGGGATTTTGGAAACACCATATATTTT.

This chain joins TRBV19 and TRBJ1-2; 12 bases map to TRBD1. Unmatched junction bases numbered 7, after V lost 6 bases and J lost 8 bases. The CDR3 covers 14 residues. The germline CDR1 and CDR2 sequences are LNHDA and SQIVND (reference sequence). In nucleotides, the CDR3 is TGTGCCAGTAGACCGGGACAGGGGGCTGCGGGCTACACCTTC. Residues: CASRPGQGAAGYTF.

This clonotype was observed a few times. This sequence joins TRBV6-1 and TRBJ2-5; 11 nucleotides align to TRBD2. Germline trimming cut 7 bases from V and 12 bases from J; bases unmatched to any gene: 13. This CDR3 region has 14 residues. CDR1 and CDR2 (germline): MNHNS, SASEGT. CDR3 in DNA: TGTGCCAGCACCAAGGGAACTAGCGGGAGCCCGAAGTACTTC. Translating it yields CASTKGTSGSPKYF.

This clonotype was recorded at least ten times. The CDR3 spells CASSYWDRGAGELFF. CDR3 DNA sequence: TGTGCCAGCAGTTACTGGGACAGGGGGGCCGGGGAGCTGTTTTTT. The V gene is TRBV6-2 or TRBV6-3, the J gene TRBJ2-2; 11 bases are shared with TRBD1. This CDR3 has 15 residues. Germline assignment: CDR1 MNHEY and CDR2 SVGEGT. The V and J ends lost 1 base and 6 bases, in that order; junction bases with no gene match: 1.

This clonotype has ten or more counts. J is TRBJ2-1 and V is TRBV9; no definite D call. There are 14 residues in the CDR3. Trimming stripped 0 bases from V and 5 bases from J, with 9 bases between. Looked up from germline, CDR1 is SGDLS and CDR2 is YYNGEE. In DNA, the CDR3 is TGTGCCAGCAGCGTAGACAATCGAAACAATGAGCAGTTCTTC. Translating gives CASSVDNRNNEQFF.

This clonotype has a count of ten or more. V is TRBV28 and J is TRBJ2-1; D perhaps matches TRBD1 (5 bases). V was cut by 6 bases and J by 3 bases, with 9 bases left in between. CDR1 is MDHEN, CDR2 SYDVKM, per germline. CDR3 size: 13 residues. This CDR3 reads CASRIDSYNEQFF. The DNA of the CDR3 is TGTGCCAGCAGGATAGACAGCTACAATGAGCAGTTCTTC.

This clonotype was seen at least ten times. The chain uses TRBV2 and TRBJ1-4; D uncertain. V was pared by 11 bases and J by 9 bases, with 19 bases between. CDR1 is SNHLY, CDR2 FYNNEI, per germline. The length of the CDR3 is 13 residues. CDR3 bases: TGTGCCTCCGGTCCGACGGTTTATCAAAAACTGTTTTTT. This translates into CASGPTVYQKLFF.

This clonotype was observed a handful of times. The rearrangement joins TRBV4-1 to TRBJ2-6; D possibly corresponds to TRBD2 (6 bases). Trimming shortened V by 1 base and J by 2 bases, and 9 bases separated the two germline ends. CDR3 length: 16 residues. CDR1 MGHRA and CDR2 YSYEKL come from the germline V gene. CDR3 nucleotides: TGCGCCAGCAGCCAAGGGGGGGTGGCTGGGGCCAACGTCCTGACTTTC. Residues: CASSQGGVAGANVLTF.

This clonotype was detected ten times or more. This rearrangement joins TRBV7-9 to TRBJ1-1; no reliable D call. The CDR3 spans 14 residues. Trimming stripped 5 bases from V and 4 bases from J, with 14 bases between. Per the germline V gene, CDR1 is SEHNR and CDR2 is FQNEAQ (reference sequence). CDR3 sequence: CASSPSPGGTEAFF. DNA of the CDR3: TGTGCCAGCAGCCCGAGCCCGGGAGGCACTGAAGCTTTCTTT.

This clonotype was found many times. The chain's CDR3 is CASSTGGARGNEQFF. The CDR3 region has the DNA TGTGCCAGCAGTACCGGGGGGGCCAGGGGGAATGAGCAGTTCTTC. The chain combines TRBV6-2 or TRBV6-3 with TRBJ2-1; tentatively, D is TRBD2 (8 bases). CDR3 length equals 15 residues. The germline V gene has CDR1 MNHEY and CDR2 SVGEGT. V lost 5 bases, J lost 7 bases, and 18 bases lay in between.

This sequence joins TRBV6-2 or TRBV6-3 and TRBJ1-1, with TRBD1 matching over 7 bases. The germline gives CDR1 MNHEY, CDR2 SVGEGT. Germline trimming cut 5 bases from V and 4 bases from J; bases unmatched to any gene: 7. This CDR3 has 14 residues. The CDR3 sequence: CASSMTGKATEAFF. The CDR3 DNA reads TGTGCCAGCAGTATGACAGGGAAGGCCACTGAAGCTTTCTTT.

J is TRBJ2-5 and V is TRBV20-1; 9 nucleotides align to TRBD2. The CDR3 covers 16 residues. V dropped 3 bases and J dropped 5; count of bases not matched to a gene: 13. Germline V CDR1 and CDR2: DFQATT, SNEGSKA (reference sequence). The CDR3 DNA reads TGCAGTGCTAGCTCCTTCAGCGGGGGGCGCCTGGAGACCCAGTACTTC. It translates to CSASSFSGGRLETQYF.

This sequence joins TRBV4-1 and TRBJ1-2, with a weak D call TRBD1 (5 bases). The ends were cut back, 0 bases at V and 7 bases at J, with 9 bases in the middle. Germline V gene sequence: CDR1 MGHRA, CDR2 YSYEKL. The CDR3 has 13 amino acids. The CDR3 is CASSQESGIGYTF. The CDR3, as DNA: TGCGCCAGCAGCCAAGAATCAGGGATTGGCTACACCTTC.

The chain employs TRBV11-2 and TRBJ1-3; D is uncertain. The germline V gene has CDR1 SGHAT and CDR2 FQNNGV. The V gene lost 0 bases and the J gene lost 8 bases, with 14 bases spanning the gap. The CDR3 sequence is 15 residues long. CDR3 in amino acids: CASSLDGPPADTIYF. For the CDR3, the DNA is TGTGCCAGCAGCTTAGACGGTCCCCCGGCGGACACCATATATTTT. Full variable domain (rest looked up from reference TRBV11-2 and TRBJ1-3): EAGVAQSPRYKIIEKRQSVAFWCNPISGHATLYWYQQILGQGPKLLIQFQNNGVVDDSQLPKDRFSAERLKGVDSTLKIQPAKLEDSAVYLCASSLDGPPADTIYFGEGSWLTVV.

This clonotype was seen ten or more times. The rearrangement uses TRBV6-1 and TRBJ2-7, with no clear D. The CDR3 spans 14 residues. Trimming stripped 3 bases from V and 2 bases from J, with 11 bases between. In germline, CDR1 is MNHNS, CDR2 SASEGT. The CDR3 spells CASSENSQAYEQYF. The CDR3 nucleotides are TGTGCCAGCAGTGAGAACAGCCAGGCCTACGAGCAGTACTTC.

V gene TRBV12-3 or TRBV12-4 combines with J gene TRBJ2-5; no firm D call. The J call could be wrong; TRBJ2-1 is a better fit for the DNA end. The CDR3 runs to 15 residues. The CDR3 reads CASSEMGFSRETQFF. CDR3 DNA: TGTGCCAGCAGTGAGATGGGTTTTTCCCGAGAGACCCAGTTCTTC.

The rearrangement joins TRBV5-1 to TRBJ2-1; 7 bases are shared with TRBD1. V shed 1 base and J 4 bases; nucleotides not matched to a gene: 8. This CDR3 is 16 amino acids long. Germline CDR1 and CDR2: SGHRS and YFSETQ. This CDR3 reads CASSLNPGTVYNEQFF. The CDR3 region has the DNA TGCGCCAGCAGCTTGAATCCCGGGACAGTTTACAATGAGCAGTTCTTC.

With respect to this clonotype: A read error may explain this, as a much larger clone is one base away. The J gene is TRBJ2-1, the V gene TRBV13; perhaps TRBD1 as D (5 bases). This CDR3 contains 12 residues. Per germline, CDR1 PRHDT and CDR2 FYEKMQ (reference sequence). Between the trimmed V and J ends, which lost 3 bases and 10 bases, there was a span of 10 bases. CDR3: CASSFRGSEQFF. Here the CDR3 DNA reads TGTGCCAGCAGCTTTAGGGGATCCGAGCAGTTCTTC.